This T cell receptor beta chain derives from a study of blood T cell repertoires in COVID-19. Study background: T cells, B-cell-depleted T cells, or PBMCs provided the cDNA or gDNA that served as material.

Resolution of symptoms, clearance, or two negative PCRs was present in recovered Cohort 3 donors. A few counts support this clone. The authors' processing: Reference gene primer amplification in the assay estimated nucleated cell counts. Here immunoSEQ multiplex PCR was the method, and the copy in TCRdb shows in-frame clones only, minus some. The D gene and trimming were derived from the DNA, and the V and J assignments and clone size from that table. The sample holds 300,000 to 350,000 clones, 88% seen once. Germline V lookup: CDR1 SGHRS, CDR2 YFSETQ. The CDR3 runs to 15 residues. V shed 4 bases, J shed 0 bases, and the junction held 6 bases outside the gene matches.

V usage is TRBV5-1 and J usage is TRBJ2-5, with 7 bases that match TRBD1. Sequencing was done on a sample of PBMCs or T cells enriched from blood (not recorded which). This TCR derives from a man aged 30 to 45 who had recovered from COVID-19. As DNA, the CDR3 is TGCGCCAGCAGCCCCTCGACAGGGTACCAAGAGACCCAGTACTTC. Residues: CASSPSTGYQETQYF.